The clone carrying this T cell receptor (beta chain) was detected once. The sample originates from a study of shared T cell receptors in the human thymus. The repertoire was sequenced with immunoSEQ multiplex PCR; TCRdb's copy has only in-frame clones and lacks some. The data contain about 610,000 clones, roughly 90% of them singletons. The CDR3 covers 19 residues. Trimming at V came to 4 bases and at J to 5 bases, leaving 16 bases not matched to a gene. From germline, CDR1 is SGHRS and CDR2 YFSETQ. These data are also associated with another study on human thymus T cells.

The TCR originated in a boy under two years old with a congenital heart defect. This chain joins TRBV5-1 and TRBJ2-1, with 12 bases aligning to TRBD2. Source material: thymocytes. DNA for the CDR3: TGCGCCAGCAGCCCCCCGGGTCCGGCCAGACTAGCGGGAGACAATGAGCAGTTCTTC. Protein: CASSPPGPARLAGDNEQFF.